This entry lists 32 T cell receptor beta chains sequenced from one sample in a study of prognosis after radiotherapy for stage I lung cancer. CDR3 of TCR beta was amplified from genomic DNA via a two-round multiplex PCR. The first PCR round targeted every TRBV and TRBJ gene with specific primers. A single record per CDR3 protein comes from TCRdb applying MiXCR to the multiplex PCR reads. The repertoire holds about 12,000 distinct CDR3 sequences, with around 50% as singletons. Sequenced here: PBMCs, sampled before or after stereotactic body radiation therapy (not recorded which). Receptor source: a donor over 45 with non-small cell lung cancer.

This clonotype is labeled as medium-sized (0.01 to 0.1%). This sequence joins TRBV28 and TRBJ2-1; D unclear. The CDR3 extends over 17 amino acids. CDR1 and CDR2 from the germline V gene are MDHEN and SYDVKM. Trimming left V 2 bases short and J 6 bases short, with 20 bases between. CDR3 loop: CASSLGIGPTTSNEQFF. DNA for the CDR3: TGTGCCAGCAGTTTAGGAATCGGACCCACTACTTCCAATGAGCAGTTCTTC.

The rearrangement uses TRBV19 and TRBJ2-5; D gene uncertain. Near its end, the DNA agrees better with TRBJ2-1, so the J call may be wrong. CDR3 length: 14 amino acids. CDR1 and CDR2 (germline): LNHDA, SQIVND (reference sequence). Here the CDR3 reads CASIPRMWHNEQFF. The CDR3 bases are TGTGCCAGTATCCCTCGGATGTGGCACAATGAGCAGTTCTTC.

This chain joins TRBV20-1 and TRBJ2-7, with 8 bases aligning to TRBD2. Germline lookup yields CDR1 DFQATT and CDR2 SNEGSKA (reference sequence). Unmatched junction bases numbered 9, after V lost 1 base and J lost 7 bases. This CDR3 is built from 14 residues. The CDR3 here is CSARAGTRGGEQYF. The CDR3 nucleotides read TGCAGTGCTAGAGCGGGGACTAGGGGGGGGGAGCAGTACTTC.

Remarks on this clonotype: This may be a read error, as it is one base from a much larger clone. V gene TRBV30 combines with J gene TRBJ2-7; D might be TRBD1 (5 bases). CDR3 size: 12 residues. V gave up 3 bases and J gave up 6 bases, with 12 bases separating them. Germline-derived CDR1 and CDR2 are GTSNPN and SVGIG (reference sequence). CDR3 DNA: TGTGCCTGGAGCCCGACAGTCTGCGAGCAGTACTTC. It yields the protein CAWSPTVCEQYF.

Of note for this clonotype: It differs at one base from a far larger clone, so likely a read error. The chain employs TRBV24-1 and TRBJ2-5; D is ambiguous. Germline CDR1 is KGHDR and CDR2 is SFDVKD. The length of the CDR3 is 11 residues. In DNA form, the CDR3 reads TGTGCCAGCAGCGAAAAGGAGACCAAGTACTTC. It translates to CASSEKETKYF.

A few counts support this clonotype. The chain combines TRBV15 with TRBJ2-2; 8 bases line up with TRBD2. V lost 3 bases, J lost 6 bases, and 6 bases stayed unmatched. The CDR3 is made up of 15 amino acids. Germline loops: CDR1 LNHNV, CDR2 YYDKDF (reference sequence). CDR3 DNA sequence: TGTGCCACCAGCAGTACGGGACTAGTTGCCGGGGAGCTGTTTTTT. Translated, it gives CATSSTGLVAGELFF.

The chain combines TRBV28 with TRBJ1-2, with D possibly TRBD1 on 6 matching bases. CDR1 is MDHEN, CDR2 SYDVKM, per germline. The V and J ends lost 2 bases and 7 bases respectively, with 20 bases between them. This CDR3 comprises 16 residues. The CDR3 loop reads CASSLNSRGGAGGYTF. CDR3 coding DNA: TGTGCCAGCAGTTTAAATTCACGAGGGGGGGCTGGTGGCTACACCTTC.

J is TRBJ1-5 and V is TRBV19; unclear D gene. V lost 1 base and J 9 bases, leaving 10 bases between the germline ends. The CDR3 covers 13 residues. Germline V gives CDR1 LNHDA, CDR2 SQIVND (reference sequence). Here the CDR3 DNA reads TGTGCCAGTAGTATAGGGCAGAGGCGGCCCCAGCATTTT. Its translation is CASSIGQRRPQHF.

By proportion, this clonotype is medium-sized. The genes are TRBV28 and TRBJ1-5; D not certain. The CDR3 has 14 residues. Germline V lookup: CDR1 MDHEN, CDR2 SYDVKM. V lost 6 bases to trimming and J lost 1 base, with 10 bases between them. CDR3 in DNA: TGTGCCAGCAGGGTGGGAGGGAGCAATCAGCCCCAGCATTTT. Its translation: CASRVGGSNQPQHF.

The chain recombines TRBV24-1 with TRBJ1-2; D remains ambiguous. The CDR3 extends over 14 amino acids. Trimming took 4 bases from V and 2 from J, leaving 10 bases between them. Per germline, CDR1 KGHDR and CDR2 SFDVKD. This chain's CDR3 is CATSEEGINYGYTF. The CDR3 nucleotides are TGTGCCACCAGTGAGGAGGGAATCAACTATGGCTACACCTTC.

To note about this clonotype: Just one base apart from a much larger clone, this may be a read error. The gene calls are TRBV5-6 and TRBJ2-3; a weak D match, TRBD1 (6 bases). The length of the CDR3 is 13 residues. CDR1 is SGHDT and CDR2 is YYEEEE in the germline V gene. V lost 0 bases and J lost 5, with 7 bases in between. CDR3 protein: CASSLVQGDTQYF. For the CDR3, the DNA is TGTGCCAGCAGCTTGGTACAGGGAGATACGCAGTATTTT.

This clonotype counts as medium-sized. The chain carries TRBV20-1 and TRBJ2-2, with a weak D call TRBD2 (5 bases). The CDR3 consists of 16 residues. V shed 0 bases and J shed 4 bases, with 15 bases lying between them. Germline values: CDR1 DFQATT, CDR2 SNEGSKA (reference sequence). The CDR3 coding sequence is TGCAGTGCTAGAGATCCGGAGGCCCGGGGCACCGGGGAGCTGTTTTTT. Translated, it gives CSARDPEARGTGELFF.

The V gene is TRBV2, the J gene TRBJ2-7, with TRBD2 matching over 10 bases. Looked up from germline, CDR1 is SNHLY and CDR2 is FYNNEI. The V gene end was trimmed by 8 bases and the J gene end by 1 base; junction bases not matched to a gene: 20. The CDR3 has 19 residues. The CDR3 protein is CASSGTRTSGVMRSYEQYF. DNA of the CDR3: TGTGCCAGCTCCGGGACCCGGACTAGCGGAGTTATGAGATCCTACGAGCAGTACTTC.

The chain has TRBV5-1 and TRBJ2-7, with TRBD1 identical over 8 bases. CDR1 is SGHRS and CDR2 is YFSETQ in the germline V gene. The V segment lost 3 bases and the J segment 2 bases; nucleotides outside the gene matches: 7. CDR3 length: 15 residues. The CDR3 bases are TGCGCCAGCAGCTGGCGGACAGGGAAGACCTACGAGCAGTACTTC. It yields the protein CASSWRTGKTYEQYF.

By frequency in the sample, this clonotype is medium-sized (0.01 to 0.1%). V gene TRBV7-2 combines with J gene TRBJ1-1; TRBD1 matches 10 bases. The ends lost 4 bases at V and 10 bases at J; junction bases unmatched: 12. CDR1 is SGHTA, CDR2 FQGNSA, per germline. CDR3 size: 15 residues. In nucleotides, the CDR3 is TGTGCCAGCAGCTCCTACCGTGACAGGGGGCGCGGAGCTTTCTTT. Its protein product is CASSSYRDRGRGAFF.

The chain's CDR3 is CASSFVAGGPPDTQYF. The CDR3 DNA reads TGTGCCAGCAGCTTCGTAGCGGGAGGGCCACCAGATACGCAGTATTTT. V is TRBV6-1 and J is TRBJ2-3, with 11 bases identical to TRBD2. With 6 bases clipped from V and 4 bases from J, the junction kept 9 bases outside the gene matches. The CDR3 totals 16 residues. From germline, CDR1 is MNHNS and CDR2 SASEGT.

This clonotype appeared a few times. V usage is TRBV6-1 and J usage is TRBJ2-7, with D possibly TRBD2 on 6 matching bases. In germline, CDR1 is MNHNS, CDR2 SASEGT. The CDR3 runs to 13 residues. Trimming stripped 8 bases from V and 4 bases from J, with 15 bases between. As DNA, the CDR3 is TGTGCCAGCGCCTTGGGGGGACCTTACGAGCAGTACTTC. It translates to CASALGGPYEQYF.

The V and J genes are TRBV6-4 and TRBJ2-7, with a weak D call TRBD2 (7 bases). In germline, CDR1 is MRHNA, CDR2 SNTAGT. Trimming pared 5 bases from V and 1 base from J, leaving 21 bases between. The CDR3 contains 17 residues. CDR3 sequence: CASSRGGRPPHSYEQYF. The DNA for the CDR3 is TGTGCCAGCAGTAGGGGGGGCCGACCGCCCCATTCCTACGAGCAGTACTTC.

In this sample, this clonotype turned up once. The CDR3 spells CASSEGRIDSPLHF. DNA for the CDR3: TGTGCCAGCAGTGAGGGGAGGATTGATTCACCCCTCCACTTT. V gene TRBV6-4 combines with J gene TRBJ1-6, with no clear D. Germline V gene data show CDR1 as MRHNA and CDR2 as SNTAGT. The V end lost 3 bases, the J end lost 8 bases, and 11 bases lay between the germline ends. The CDR3 sequence is 14 residues long.

This chain joins TRBV9 and TRBJ2-1; the D gene is possibly TRBD2 (6 bases). This CDR3 has 12 residues. Deletions cut 7 bases from V and 9 bases from J, with 14 bases between. Per germline, CDR1 SGDLS and CDR2 YYNGEE. The CDR3 here is CASAGPNSEQFF. DNA of the CDR3: TGTGCCAGCGCGGGGCCTAACTCTGAGCAGTTCTTC.

The V and J genes are TRBV6-4 and TRBJ1-5; D gene ambiguous. Germline V gene data show CDR1 as MRHNA and CDR2 as SNTAGT. The CDR3 totals 14 residues. V gave up 5 bases and J gave up 12 bases, with 20 bases separating them. The CDR3 spells CASSPESSNQSQHF. In DNA form, the CDR3 reads TGTGCCAGCAGTCCCGAATCGAGCAATCAGAGCCAGCATTTT.

This rearrangement joins TRBV2 to TRBJ2-7; 8 bases map to TRBD2. The CDR3 contains 12 residues. CDR1 and CDR2 from the germline V gene are SNHLY and FYNNEI. V trimming: 7 bases; J trimming: 6 bases; junction bases outside the gene matches: 5. CDR3 amino acids: CASKRESSEQYF. In nucleotides, the CDR3 is TGTGCCAGCAAGCGGGAGAGTTCCGAGCAGTACTTC.

This clonotype was seen repeatedly, ten times or more. V gene TRBV7-9 combines with J gene TRBJ2-3; 10 bases line up with TRBD2. The V gene end was trimmed by 4 bases and the J gene end by 6 bases; junction bases not matched to a gene: 10. This CDR3 has 16 amino acids. Per germline, CDR1 SEHNR and CDR2 FQNEAQ (reference sequence). The CDR3 nucleotides read TGTGCCAGCAGCTCCCCTAGGGGACTAGCGCAGGATACGCAGTATTTT. It specifies CASSSPRGLAQDTQYF.

This clonotype was observed once. One end of the junction varies from germline; a read error may be responsible. This rearrangement joins TRBV6-2 or TRBV6-3 to TRBJ2-2, with a tentative D call TRBD1 (5 bases). The length of the CDR3 is 13 residues. Germline lookup yields CDR1 MNHEY and CDR2 SVGEGT. The CDR3 sequence: CAIIRVGTGQLFF. The CDR3 DNA is TGTGCCATCATCAGGGTCGGTACCGGGCAGCTGTTTTTT.

This clonotype was seen a single time. The chain carries TRBV7-9 and TRBJ1-2; 11 bases map to TRBD1. After removal of 7 bases from V and 8 bases from J, the junction contained 12 bases not matched to a gene. Germline CDR1 and CDR2: SEHNR and FQNEAQ (reference sequence). This CDR3 is built from 15 residues. The CDR3 region has the DNA TGTGCCAGCATCTCCTGGACAGGGGGCAATATCGGCTACACCTTC. This sequence encodes CASISWTGGNIGYTF.

The genes are TRBV19 and TRBJ1-4; D is undetermined. The germline V gene has CDR1 LNHDA and CDR2 SQIVND (reference sequence). Deletions cut 7 bases from V and 8 bases from J, with 17 bases between. This CDR3 region has 14 residues. CDR3 sequence: CASTLRGLGEKLFF. CDR3 sequence (DNA): TGTGCCAGTACCTTGCGGGGTTTGGGAGAAAAACTGTTTTTT.

As regards this clonotype: A far larger clone lies a single base away; this is likely a read error. This chain uses TRBV6-2 or TRBV6-3 with TRBJ2-1; 8 bases line up with TRBD2. Trimming removed 5 bases from V and 5 bases from J; junction bases left unmatched: 5. The CDR3 contains 14 residues. Germline V CDR1 and CDR2: MNHEY, SVGEGT. CDR3 residues: CASSPGGSNNEQFF. Written as DNA, the CDR3 is TGTGCCAGCAGTCCGGGGGGGTCCAACAATGAGCAGTTCTTC.

A word on this clonotype: The junction differs from germline at one of its ends, possibly a read error. The V and J genes are TRBV12-3 or TRBV12-4 and TRBJ2-7, with D possibly being TRBD1 or TRBD2 (6 bases each). The length of the CDR3 is 15 residues. CDR3 protein: CPSSAILAGGGEQYF. Here the CDR3 DNA reads TGTCCCAGCAGTGCGATACTAGCTGGAGGGGGCGAGCAGTACTTC.

This rearrangement joins TRBV7-9 to TRBJ2-3; D possibly uses TRBD1 or TRBD2 (5 bases each). Germline CDR1 and CDR2: SEHNR and FQNEAQ (reference sequence). This CDR3 is 16 amino acids long. V lost 2 bases to trimming and J lost 1 base, with 13 bases between them. CDR3 in DNA: TGTGCCAGCAGCTTAACGCTCTTGGGGGGCACAGATACGCAGTATTTT. Protein sequence: CASSLTLLGGTDTQYF.

This chain joins TRBV7-6 and TRBJ2-7, with D possibly being TRBD1 (6 bases). V lost 0 bases and J lost 4, with 19 bases in between. CDR3 length: 17 amino acids. From germline, CDR1 is SGHVS and CDR2 FNYEAQ. The CDR3 region is CASSLAGTGCISYEQYF. CDR3 nucleotides: TGTGCCAGCAGCTTAGCCGGTACAGGGTGCATCAGTTACGAGCAGTACTTC.

This clonotype is deemed medium-sized (0.01 to 0.1%). This sequence joins TRBV7-6 and TRBJ1-2; 8 bases are a match to TRBD1. The germline CDR1 and CDR2 sequences are SGHVS and FNYEAQ. This CDR3 spans 15 amino acids. V gave up 5 bases and J gave up 8 bases; unmatched junction bases: 13. The CDR3 is CASSEIAQGAGGYTF. In DNA form, the CDR3 reads TGTGCCAGCAGCGAAATAGCCCAGGGGGCGGGAGGCTACACCTTC.

Comments on this clonotype: With a far larger clone one base away, a read error is the likely cause. The V gene is TRBV7-3, the J gene TRBJ2-1; TRBD2 agrees at 12 bases. The length of the CDR3 is 15 residues. Trimming took 2 bases from V and 6 from J; bases not matched to a gene: 2. Per the germline V gene, CDR1 is SGHTA and CDR2 is FQGTGA. As DNA, the CDR3 is TGTGCCAGCAGCTTAGGACTAGCGGGGTCCAATGAGCAGTTCTTC. Encoded protein: CASSLGLAGSNEQFF.